Listed here are 21 T cell receptor beta chains from one sample, sequenced in a study of CD8+CD57+ T cells in acquired aplastic anemia. Using genomic DNA as the template, TCR beta VDJ and CDR3 profiling was carried out. TCRdb passed the reads through MiXCR, listing each CDR3 protein once. In the table there are some 190,000 distinct CDR3 sequences, under 55% of which are singletons. The sample comprised sorted CD4+, CD8+, or CD8+CD57+ T cells (not recorded which) from PBMCs. Source of these receptors: a human donor in good health.

The chain recombines TRBV5-1 with TRBJ2-5; D unresolved. V was trimmed by 7 bases and J by 0 bases, leaving 13 bases between them. CDR3 size: 14 residues. Looked up from germline, CDR1 is SGHRS and CDR2 is YFSETQ. The CDR3 region is CASFPGSYQETQYF. CDR3 DNA sequence: TGCGCCAGCTTCCCCGGTAGTTACCAAGAGACCCAGTACTTC.

The chain couples TRBV6-5 to TRBJ1-1; possible D gene TRBD1, 6 bases. The CDR3 is 15 amino acids. CDR1 is MNHEY, CDR2 SVGAGI, per germline. The ends were cut back, 1 base at V and 5 bases at J, with 14 bases in the middle. The CDR3 DNA reads TGTGCCAGCAGTTACTATCGCAGGGGTCGAACTGAAGCTTTCTTT. Its protein is CASSYYRRGRTEAFF.

This rearrangement joins TRBV19 to TRBJ2-7; a weak D match, TRBD2 (5 bases). CDR3 size: 12 residues. Trimming cost V 10 bases and J 2 bases, with 12 bases left between them. Germline CDR1 LNHDA, CDR2 SQIVND (reference sequence). The CDR3 is CATSTTPYEQYF. CDR3 sequence (DNA): TGTGCCACCTCGACTACCCCCTACGAGCAGTACTTC.

V and J are TRBV24-1 and TRBJ2-1, with D perhaps given as TRBD1 or TRBD2 (6 bases each). Germline CDR1 reads KGHDR; CDR2 reads SFDVKD. This CDR3 has 13 residues. Trimming pared 9 bases from V and 9 bases from J, leaving 17 bases between. The CDR3 region is CATEGGRIGEQFF. The DNA for the CDR3 is TGTGCCACCGAGGGGGGCCGCATTGGTGAGCAGTTCTTC.

Notes on this clonotype: This may be a read error: a much more frequent sequence differs by one nucleotide. V and J are TRBV12-3 or TRBV12-4 and TRBJ2-3; D is unclear. The CDR3 loop spans 15 amino acids. With 3 bases removed from V and 3 bases from J, the gap between germline ends came to 13 bases. The CDR3, as DNA: TGTGCCAGCAGTTTTGGTCCCCTAGATACAGATACGCAGTATTTT. It specifies CASSFGPLDTDTQYF.

This clonotype was counted many times. The V and J genes are TRBV4-1 and TRBJ1-1; D remains ambiguous. This CDR3 region has 13 residues. V lost 4 bases and J lost 9, with 15 bases in between. The germline gives CDR1 MGHRA, CDR2 YSYEKL. The CDR3 sequence: CASSPQLREQAFF. The CDR3, as DNA: TGCGCCAGCAGCCCGCAATTACGGGAGCAAGCTTTCTTT.

This clonotype was recorded at least ten times. The chain links TRBV10-3 to TRBJ1-1, with TRBD1 as a possible D gene (5 bases). V lost 9 bases and J lost 3, with 11 bases in between. This CDR3 is built from 12 residues. Germline lookup yields CDR1 ENHRY and CDR2 SYGVKD. The CDR3, as DNA: TGTGCCATTTCCCCGGGACACACTGAAGCTTTCTTT. This codes for CAISPGHTEAFF.

For this clonotype: A much larger clonotype is one base distant, so this may be a read error. The chain combines TRBV7-9 with TRBJ2-1; 12 nucleotides agree with TRBD2. This CDR3 has 14 amino acids. Germline lookup yields CDR1 SEHNR and CDR2 FQNEAQ (reference sequence). V shed 1 base and J 9 bases; nucleotides not matched to a gene: 1. CDR3 nucleotides: TGTGCCAGCAGCTTAGTACTAGCGGGAGGTGAGCAGTTCTTC. Its translation is CASSLVLAGGEQFF.

The gene calls are TRBV6-1 and TRBJ1-5, with 9 bases fitting TRBD1. This CDR3 has 15 amino acids. V shed 6 bases, J shed 3 bases, and the junction held 6 bases outside the gene matches. Germline V lookup: CDR1 MNHNS, CDR2 SASEGT. The CDR3, as DNA: TGTGCCAGCAGACCCGGGACAGGGATCAATCAGCCCCAGCATTTT. Translated: CASRPGTGINQPQHF.

This clonotype was observed once. The chain uses TRBV25-1 and TRBJ2-2, with D maybe TRBD1 (6 bases). The CDR3 is 13 residues long. V shed 5 bases and J shed 6 bases, with 10 bases lying between them. Germline CDR1 and CDR2: MGHDK and SYGVNS. CDR3 nucleotides: TGTGCCAGCAGTAAACAGGGCTCCGGGGAGCTGTTTTTT. This encodes CASSKQGSGELFF.

The V gene is TRBV19, the J gene TRBJ1-6; D possibly corresponds to TRBD1 (5 bases). The V end lost 11 bases, the J end lost 6 bases, and 17 bases lay between the germline ends. CDR1 and CDR2 from the germline V gene are LNHDA and SQIVND (reference sequence). The CDR3 contains 14 residues. This CDR3 is CASRGVALNSPLHF. As DNA, the CDR3 is TGTGCCTCACGGGGGGTGGCACTTAATTCACCCCTCCACTTT. The full variable domain, completed using reference TRBV19 and TRBJ1-6, is DGGITQSPKYLFRKEGQNVTLSCEQNLNHDAMYWYRQDPGQGLRLIYYSQIVNDFQKGDIAEGYSVSREKKESFPLTVTSAQKNPTAFYLCASRGVALNSPLHFGNGTRLTVT.

The chain is built from TRBV10-3 and TRBJ2-7, with 10 positions matching TRBD1. With V trimmed by 10 bases and J by 2 bases, 8 bases remained unmatched. CDR1 is ENHRY, CDR2 SYGVKD, per germline. CDR3 length equals 14 residues. CDR3 coding DNA: TGTGCCACCGAGGGAGGGACAGGGGCCTACGAGCAGTACTTC. It encodes CATEGGTGAYEQYF.

This clonotype was counted a single time. This rearrangement joins TRBV15 to TRBJ2-7; TRBD2 might be the D (7 bases). V gave up 7 bases and J gave up 6 bases, with 16 bases separating them. CDR1 is LNHNV, CDR2 YYDKDF, per germline (reference sequence). The CDR3 is made up of 13 amino acids. The CDR3 sequence: CATTLRGGSEQYF. In nucleotides, the CDR3 is TGTGCCACCACCCTAAGGGGGGGGAGCGAGCAGTACTTC.

This chain joins TRBV20-1 and TRBJ2-5; 10 bases are a match to TRBD2. CDR1 DFQATT and CDR2 SNEGSKA come from the germline V gene (reference sequence). The ends lost 5 bases at V and 5 bases at J; junction bases unmatched: 8. The CDR3 has 14 amino acids. CDR3 sequence (DNA): TGCAGTGCTCACAGCGGGGGGGCAGGGGAGACCCAGTACTTC. It codes for CSAHSGGAGETQYF.

This clonotype has at least ten counts. The J gene is TRBJ1-3, the V gene TRBV7-9; the match to TRBD1 covers 8 bases. Germline trimming cut 2 bases from V and 2 bases from J; bases unmatched to any gene: 5. Germline lookup yields CDR1 SEHNR and CDR2 FQNEAQ (reference sequence). The CDR3 runs to 16 residues. CDR3 DNA sequence: TGTGCCAGCAGCTTATTCCAGGGGGCGGCTGGAAACACCATATATTTT. Encoded protein: CASSLFQGAAGNTIYF.

In its sample, this clonotype was seen many times. This sequence joins TRBV5-1 and TRBJ2-3; possibly TRBD1 for D (6 bases). Per germline, CDR1 SGHRS and CDR2 YFSETQ. The CDR3 is made up of 16 amino acids. V dropped 4 bases and J dropped 2 bases, with 17 bases sitting between them. CDR3 DNA: TGCGCCAGCAGCCCTCAGGGCAGGGGTAACACAGATACGCAGTATTTT. Residues: CASSPQGRGNTDTQYF.

At least ten counts were recorded for this clonotype. The CDR3 is CSALGLFWSGSPYTDTQYF. In DNA, the CDR3 is TGCAGTGCTTTGGGACTATTTTGGAGCGGGAGTCCGTACACAGATACGCAGTATTTT. This chain uses TRBV20-1 with TRBJ2-3; TRBD2 matches at 8 bases. Per the germline V gene, CDR1 is DFQATT and CDR2 is SNEGSKA (reference sequence). V shed 5 bases and J 2 bases; nucleotides not matched to a gene: 21. CDR3 length equals 19 residues.

V usage is TRBV2 and J usage is TRBJ2-3; weak D call: TRBD2 (7 bases). Germline CDR1 is SNHLY and CDR2 is FYNNEI. Between the trimmed V and J ends, which lost 5 bases and 3 bases, there was a span of 15 bases. The CDR3 is 15 residues long. CDR3: CASSSGEGTTDTQYF. CDR3 sequence (DNA): TGTGCCAGCAGTTCCGGGGAGGGGACAACAGATACGCAGTATTTT.

The chain combines TRBV2 with TRBJ1-1; D remains unclear. CDR1 and CDR2 (germline): SNHLY, FYNNEI. The germline V and J ends were trimmed by 7 bases and 4 bases, with 13 bases remaining between them. The CDR3 loop spans 13 amino acids. The CDR3 region has the DNA TGTGCCAGCACTCGAGGGCCGCTCACTGAAGCTTTCTTT. Its protein is CASTRGPLTEAFF.

The rearrangement uses TRBV25-1 and TRBJ2-1, with 8 bases fitting TRBD2. Per germline, CDR1 MGHDK and CDR2 SYGVNS. CDR3 size: 17 residues. V lost 5 bases to trimming and J lost 8 bases; unmatched junction nucleotides: 17. The CDR3 bases are TGTGCCAGCAGTTCCAATCCCGGGACTAGAAGTGGGGATGAGCAGTTCTTC. It specifies CASSSNPGTRSGDEQFF.

This chain connects TRBV20-1 to TRBJ2-7, with 9 bases matching TRBD1. This CDR3 contains 15 residues. The trim removed 6 bases at V and 7 bases at J, leaving 16 bases unmatched. Germline CDR1 DFQATT, CDR2 SNEGSKA (reference sequence). The chain's CDR3 is CSAFNMDRGAGEQYF. Here the CDR3 DNA reads TGCAGTGCATTTAATATGGACAGGGGAGCTGGGGAGCAGTACTTC.